This entry features one T cell receptor beta chain sequence. The table lists this clone with a few counts. The antigen this receptor binds is unknown. The record has no base qualities; no much larger clone is one base away. The immunoSEQ Assay, a bias-controlled multiplex PCR, was used to amplify TCRbeta CDR3 regions from genomic DNA. On the study's bioinformatics: The number of nucleated cells in each sample was estimated by amplification of reference gene primers within the assay. To quantify the absolute abundance of each unique TCRbeta CDR3 rearrangement, sequence reads were collapsed and filtered. Productive Simpson clonality was computed per sample as the square root of Simpson's diversity index over productive rearrangements. TCRdb limited this immuneACCESS table to in-frame rearrangements with V and J called. A share of clones is missing; checked studies link under half to unresolved V genes, and the rest is unexplained. The DNA gave D and trimming, while V, J and clone size come from that table. The sample yields roughly 300,000 clones; 65% to 90% were counted once. Less than 15% of the sample goes to the ten largest clones.

This sample is drawn from a study of blood T cell repertoires in COVID-19 (TCRdb year 2020). Regarding the study in general: Collaborator samples came from the United States, Italy and Spain and covered acute and convalescent phases of COVID-19. The dataset comprised deeply sampled blood TCRbeta repertoires from subjects exposed to, actively infected with, or recovered from COVID-19. Sample metadata almost always included a de-identified subject ID, COVID-19 status, age in years and sex. The samples were drawn from two sources: the first 160 participants of the ongoing ImmuneRACE study, and about 1,300 subjects contributed by 6 global collaborators. A freely available public database, intended as a resource for researchers studying the immune response to SARS-CoV-2, is where the repertoires were released. Where HLA class I and class II types were available, the types were taken from metadata supplied by the sample provider, not from assay-based typing. The prospective study material was composed of cDNA or gDNA derived from T cells, B-cell-depleted T cells, or PBMCs.

CDR3 length: 13 amino acids, cysteine to phenylalanine. Only the CDR3 portion is preserved as DNA: 39 bases, with reading frame beginning at the first base. Trimming leaves V shorter by 6 bases and J shorter by 11 bases, with the junction holding 9 bases beyond the gene matches. Whole blood was collected in K2EDTA tubes by collaborating institutions according to the institutions' own protocols. For TCRbeta analysis, collaborators shipped samples as frozen whole blood, isolated PBMCs, or DNA extracted from either of those sample types. The study at large found these results: The amount of clinical and demographic metadata varied by source and participant and was provided uncurated.

Sequencing was performed on peripheral blood. The chain is encoded by TRBV12-3 or TRBV12-4 joined to TRBJ1-3; 8 central bases correspond to TRBD1. This TCR derives from a human donor in a cohort sampled during active COVID-19. The nucleotide sequence reads TGTGCCAGCAGATCTTCTGGGACAGGTCCCATATATTTT. This codes for CASRSSGTGPIYF.